A few counts support the clone carrying this T cell receptor beta chain. Its antigen is unknown. This specimen comes from a study of beta chain features in type 1 diabetes. The wider study: Age and gender were similar between patients and healthy donors, as were cell yields. Study-wide results and caveats: Across patients, naive, central memory and Treg TCRB repertoires exhibited apparently greater similarity than was observed across healthy donors. Type 1 diabetes patients showed a moderate but significant shortening of TCRB CDR3s in all four CD4+ subsets.

CD4+ naive, central memory, regulatory and stem cell-like memory subsets were isolated by sorting on CD45RO/CCR7/CD25/CD127/CD95/CD27. Investigators reverse transcribed all isolated RNA, so they sequenced expressed TCRB transcripts. Generated by immunoSEQ multiplex PCR, the TCRdb table keeps only in-frame clones and is missing some. The sample includes approximately 330,000 clones, 11% of them seen just once. The CDR3 is made up of 15 amino acids. Trimming shortened V by 2 bases and J by 5 bases, and 12 bases separated the two germline ends. Germline V gene sequence: CDR1 LGHNA, CDR2 YSLEER. This clonotype originated in a woman in her twenties or thirties in good health. This chain uses TRBV4-3 with TRBJ1-4; TRBD1 is a possible D gene (5 bases). The sample consisted of naive CD4+ T cells from blood. In DNA form, the CDR3 reads TGCGCCAGCAGCCAACCTTCGGCAGGGAATGAAAAACTGTTTTTT. This codes for CASSQPSAGNEKLFF.